This record covers a single T cell receptor (beta chain). As yet, its antigen is unknown. The CDR3 loop spans 15 amino acids. The V end was cut by 3 bases, the J end by 3 bases, with 14 bases between. Peripheral blood samples and lesional scalp punch biopsies were obtained from alopecia areata patients. The data stem from a study of CD8+ T cells in alopecia areata. Study at large: Twice daily, treated patients received 5 to 10 mg of oral tofacitinib. Tofacitinib administration persisted for 6 to 18 months, succeeded by 6 months off drug.

General study points: Possibly because of HLA-related factors, TCR sharing was less clear across patients than in mice.

Reverse transcription of extracted RNA yielded cDNA, which provided the sequencing template. Only in-frame clones appear in the TCRdb table, and some are missing; sequencing was by immunoSEQ multiplex PCR. The sample contains 150,000 or so clones, more than 45% of which appear only once. This TCR was recovered from a human donor with alopecia areata. The V gene is TRBV23-1, the J gene TRBJ1-2; D is undetermined. TRBV23-1 is recorded as an ORF, its role being uncertain. The specimen was CD4+ T cells sorted from blood. The DNA of the CDR3 is TGCGCCAGCAGTCAGTTAGATAACGGGGACTATGGCTACACCTTC. Amino acids: CASSQLDNGDYGYTF.